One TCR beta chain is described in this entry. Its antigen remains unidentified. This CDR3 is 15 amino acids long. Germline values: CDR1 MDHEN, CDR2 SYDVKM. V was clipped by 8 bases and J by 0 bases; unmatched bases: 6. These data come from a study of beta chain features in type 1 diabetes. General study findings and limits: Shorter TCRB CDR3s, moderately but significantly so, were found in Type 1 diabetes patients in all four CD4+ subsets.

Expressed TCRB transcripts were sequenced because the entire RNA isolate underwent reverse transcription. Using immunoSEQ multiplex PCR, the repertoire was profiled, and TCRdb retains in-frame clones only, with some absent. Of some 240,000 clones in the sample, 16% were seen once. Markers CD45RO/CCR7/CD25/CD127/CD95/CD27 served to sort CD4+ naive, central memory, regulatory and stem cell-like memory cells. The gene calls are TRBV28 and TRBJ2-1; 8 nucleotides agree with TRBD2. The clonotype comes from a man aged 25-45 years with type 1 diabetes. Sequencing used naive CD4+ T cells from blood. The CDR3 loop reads CASASGSNSYNEQFF. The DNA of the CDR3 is TGTGCCAGCGCGAGCGGGAGCAACTCCTACAATGAGCAGTTCTTC.